This T cell receptor (beta chain) was captured by sequencing in a study of OX40 agonist ivuxolimab in advanced cancers. Produced via immunoSEQ multiplex PCR; TCRdb's table is partial and in-frame only. Seen here are about 85,000 clones, about 86% observed once, and the top ten hold more than 6%. Per germline, CDR1 MDHEN and CDR2 SYDVKM. V lost 5 bases and J lost 10, with 21 bases in between. The CDR3 spans 15 residues. The sample consisted of CD4+ or CD8+ T cells sorted from blood, taken in a trial of the OX40 agonist ivuxolimab. The chain carries TRBV28 and TRBJ2-1, with a weak D call TRBD2 (5 bases). The origin of this receptor is an adult with an advanced solid tumor such as melanoma, head and neck, liver or kidney cancer. The CDR3 nucleotides are TGTGCCAGCAGTACTCCAAGGTACTCCGGGGAAGAGCAGTTCTTC. Translated: CASSTPRYSGEEQFF.